A selection of T cell receptor beta chains follows, all from one sample in a study of blood T cells in healthy people across ages. MiXCR, applied by TCRdb to the 5' RACE reads, yields one record per CDR3 protein. Among some 1 million distinct CDR3 sequences listed, 40% to 45% were seen once. Sequenced input: blood. The receptors stem from a woman in her sixties or seventies in good health. Each CDR3 is given with its conserved first and last residue. Fields, in order: D gene, V gene, J gene, clone size, CDR3 protein, CDR3 DNA. A D gene is named only where the DNA matches it firmly. A row's size may be missing; if present it is once, few, many or a size class.

D gene: -; V gene: TRBV7-9; J gene: TRBJ2-5; clone size: few; CDR3 protein: CASSFPKTSSQETQYF; CDR3 DNA: TGTGCCAGCAGCTTCCCGAAGACTAGTTCTCAAGAGACCCAGTACTTC
D gene: -; V gene: TRBV28; J gene: TRBJ1-6; clone size: -; CDR3 protein: CASSPGIFGSPLHF; CDR3 DNA: TGTGCCAGCAGTCCGGGGATATTTGGGTCACCCCTCCACTTT
D gene: -; V gene: TRBV7-9; J gene: TRBJ2-1; clone size: once; CDR3 protein: CASSAHGRGEQFF; CDR3 DNA: TGTGCCAGCAGCGCCCACGGTCGGGGTGAGCAGTTCTTC
D gene: TRBD1; V gene: TRBV15; J gene: TRBJ2-7; clone size: -; CDR3 protein: CATSRAAGTGDFYEQYF; CDR3 DNA: TGTGCCACCAGCAGGGCCGCTGGGACAGGGGACTTCTACGAGCAGTACTTC
D gene: -; V gene: TRBV11-3; J gene: TRBJ2-5; clone size: few; CDR3 protein: CASSLGYAETQYF; CDR3 DNA: TGTGCCAGCAGCTTGGGATATGCGGAGACCCAGTACTTC
D gene: TRBD1; V gene: TRBV2; J gene: TRBJ2-1; clone size: few; CDR3 protein: CASSESGTAYNEQFF; CDR3 DNA: TGTGCCAGCAGTGAATCCGGGACAGCTTACAATGAGCAGTTCTTC
D gene: -; V gene: TRBV29-1; J gene: TRBJ2-7; clone size: many; CDR3 protein: CSVARGETYEQYF; CDR3 DNA: TGCAGCGTCGCCCGCGGTGAGACCTACGAGCAGTACTTC
D gene: -; V gene: TRBV7-8; J gene: TRBJ2-7; clone size: -; CDR3 protein: CASSVGDGGVSYEQYF; CDR3 DNA: TGTGCCAGCAGCGTCGGTGACGGCGGGGTCTCCTACGAGCAGTACTTC
D gene: -; V gene: TRBV10-3; J gene: TRBJ2-3; clone size: few; CDR3 protein: CASEGGDTDTQYF; CDR3 DNA: TGTGCCTCGGAGGGCGGAGACACAGATACGCAGTATTTT
D gene: TRBD2; V gene: TRBV20-1; J gene: TRBJ2-5; clone size: -; CDR3 protein: CSASFSPSGAQETQYF; CDR3 DNA: TGCAGTGCTAGCTTCAGCCCTAGCGGAGCCCAAGAGACCCAGTACTTC
D gene: TRBD2; V gene: TRBV4-1; J gene: TRBJ2-3; clone size: -; CDR3 protein: CASSQVGAGADTQYF; CDR3 DNA: TGCGCCAGCAGCCAAGTGGGAGCGGGAGCAGATACGCAGTATTTT
D gene: -; V gene: TRBV9; J gene: TRBJ2-7; clone size: -; CDR3 protein: CASSVQGQGYEQYF; CDR3 DNA: TGTGCCAGCAGCGTTCAGGGGCAGGGCTACGAGCAGTACTTC
D gene: -; V gene: TRBV5-1; J gene: TRBJ2-3; clone size: -; CDR3 protein: CASSPNSGTSTDTQYF; CDR3 DNA: TGCGCCAGCAGCCCTAATAGCGGAACTAGCACAGATACGCAGTATTTT
D gene: TRBD1; V gene: TRBV7-9; J gene: TRBJ2-7; clone size: few; CDR3 protein: CASSRRQGDSYEQYF; CDR3 DNA: TGTGCCAGCAGCAGACGACAGGGGGACTCCTACGAGCAGTACTTC